These T cell receptor beta chains were read from a single sample in a study of shared clonotypes between healthy human individuals. Clones were sequenced by immunoSEQ multiplex PCR, and TCRdb holds only the in-frame ones, with some missing. The sample shows under 550,000 clones, roughly 95% of them seen only once. Sequenced: naive CD4+ T cells sorted from blood. The origin of the receptors is a woman in her twenties or thirties in good health. Both conserved end residues are part of each CDR3. A D gene is named only where the DNA matches it firmly. Clone size is shown for a subset of rows, as once, few, many or a class of expanded clone.

j_call v_call d_call clone_size cdr3_aa cdr3_nt
TRBJ2-1 TRBV6-5 TRBD1 . CASSYRDSSYNEQFF TGTGCCAGCAGTTACCGGGACAGCTCCTACAATGAGCAGTTCTTC
TRBJ1-5 TRBV5-3 . . CARSFRTVNQPQHF TGTGCCAGAAGCTTTAGGACAGTCAATCAGCCCCAGCATTTT
TRBJ1-5 TRBV27 . . CASSQGSQGSPRAQHF TGTGCCAGCAGCCAGGGGTCTCAGGGATCCCCTCGAGCCCAGCATTTT
TRBJ2-7 TRBV7-8 . once CASSLPEGYEQYF TGTGCCAGCAGCCTGCCCGAGGGCTACGAGCAGTACTTC
TRBJ2-7 TRBV28 . . CASSFAGWYEQYF TGTGCCAGCAGTTTCGCAGGATGGTACGAGCAGTACTTC
TRBJ2-7 TRBV19 . . CASSISSTTKSYEQYF TGTGCCAGTAGTATATCTAGCACTACCAAGAGCTACGAGCAGTACTTC
TRBJ1-1 TRBV28 . . CASSSTMNTEAFF TGTGCCAGCAGTTCGACGATGAACACTGAAGCTTTCTTT
TRBJ2-7 TRBV28 TRBD1 . CASRAAWGQGVYEQYF TGTGCCAGCAGGGCCGCTTGGGGACAGGGTGTTTACGAGCAGTACTTC
TRBJ2-3 TRBV27 . . CASRASGPDTQYF TGTGCCAGCCGGGCGAGTGGGCCAGATACGCAGTATTTT
TRBJ1-1 TRBV20-1 . . CSATQNTEAFF TGCAGTGCGACGCAGAACACTGAAGCTTTCTTT
TRBJ1-5 TRBV19 . . CASSPTDNRYQPQHF TGTGCCAGTAGTCCCACGGACAATCGATATCAGCCCCAGCATTTT
TRBJ2-1 TRBV13 . . CASSAAPRNEQFF TGTGCCAGCAGTGCAGCCCCCCGGAATGAGCAGTTCTTC
TRBJ2-4 TRBV14 . . CASSPTTGAKNIQYF TGTGCCAGCAGCCCCACGACAGGTGCCAAAAACATTCAGTACTTC
TRBJ1-6 TRBV30 . . CAWRVSGRASSYNSPLHF TGTGCCTGGAGGGTTAGCGGCCGGGCCAGCTCCTATAATTCACCCCTCCACTTT
TRBJ2-3 TRBV27 TRBD2 . CASSQPGTSGDMRATQYF TGTGCCAGCAGCCAGCCCGGGACTAGCGGGGACATGCGGGCTACGCAGTATTTT
TRBJ2-1 TRBV7-8 . once CASSPPYPEHAYNEQFF TGTGCCAGCAGCCCACCCTACCCCGAGCACGCATACAATGAGCAGTTCTTC
TRBJ2-2 TRBV11-2 . . CASSLVRASVGAGELFF TGTGCCAGCAGCTTAGTAAGGGCGAGCGTGGGAGCCGGGGAGCTGTTTTTT
TRBJ2-1 TRBV29-1 . once CSVEEGYFSIEQFF TGCAGCGTTGAAGAGGGCTACTTCTCGATTGAGCAGTTCTTC
TRBJ1-3 TRBV11-3 . . CASSLPLISGNTIYF TGTGCCAGCAGCTTACCTCTCATCTCTGGAAACACCATATATTTT
TRBJ1-3 TRBV7-8 TRBD1 . CASSLSGTGYGNTIYF TGTGCCAGCAGCTTAAGCGGGACAGGGTATGGAAACACCATATATTTT
TRBJ2-7 TRBV11-1 TRBD2 . CASSQTSGSTHEQYF TGTGCCAGCAGCCAGACTAGCGGGAGTACCCACGAGCAGTACTTC
TRBJ2-1 TRBV5-1 . once CASSLAATSYNEQFF TGCGCCAGCAGCTTGGCGGCAACCTCCTACAATGAGCAGTTCTTC
TRBJ1-4 TRBV2 . . CASSRDANEKLFF TGTGCCAGCAGCCGGGACGCTAATGAAAAACTGTTTTTT
TRBJ1-5 TRBV15 . . CATSRDPDFSNQPQHF TGTGCCACCAGCAGAGATCCCGACTTTAGCAATCAGCCCCAGCATTTT
TRBJ2-1 TRBV10-2 . . CASSDRAGSARFF TGCGCCAGCAGTGACAGGGCGGGATCCGCGCGGTTCTTC
TRBJ2-7 TRBV14 . . CASSQVTGQNSYEQYF TGTGCCAGCAGCCAAGTTACGGGACAAAACTCCTACGAGCAGTACTTC
TRBJ1-1 TRBV2 . . CASSENTEAFF TGTGCCAGCAGTGAGAACACTGAAGCTTTCTTT
TRBJ2-1 TRBV4-2 TRBD2 . CASSQEAGAEQFF TGTGCCAGCAGCCAAGAAGCGGGGGCCGAGCAGTTCTTC
TRBJ2-7 TRBV28 TRBD2 . CASIRSTSGTYEQYF TGTGCCAGCATTCGATCCACTAGCGGGACGTACGAGCAGTACTTC
TRBJ2-5 TRBV7-9 . . CASSLITAAGETQYF TGTGCCAGCAGCTTGATAACGGCAGCCGGGGAGACCCAGTACTTC
TRBJ2-7 TRBV28 . . CASSSLSGAFSYEQYF TGTGCCAGCAGTTCCCTTAGCGGAGCCTTCTCCTACGAGCAGTACTTC
TRBJ2-7 TRBV27 TRBD1 . CASSDLGQPYEQYF TGTGCCAGCAGCGATTTGGGACAGCCCTACGAGCAGTACTTC
TRBJ2-7 TRBV6-6 . . CASTSRAGDTYEQYF TGTGCCAGCACCTCAAGGGCGGGCGACACCTACGAGCAGTACTTC
TRBJ2-1 TRBV6-5 TRBD2 . CASSYVPPSGYYEQFF TGTGCCAGCAGTTACGTCCCCCCTAGCGGGTACTATGAGCAGTTCTTC
TRBJ1-6 TRBV18 . . CASSPRGSTDSPLHF TGTGCCAGCTCACCAAGGGGGAGCACGGATTCACCCCTCCACTTT
TRBJ1-2 TRBV30 . . CAWIPMGLGYGYTF TGTGCCTGGATTCCCATGGGCTTGGGCTATGGCTACACCTTC
TRBJ2-6 TRBV19 . . CASSFLPGANSGANVLTF TGTGCCAGTAGTTTTCTCCCAGGGGCTAACTCTGGGGCCAACGTCCTGACTTTC
TRBJ2-7 TRBV7-3 . . CASREVRDHEQYF TGTGCCAGCAGAGAGGTAAGGGACCACGAGCAGTACTTC
TRBJ2-2 TRBV19 . . CASSLRGADTGELFF TGTGCCAGTAGTCTCCGGGGCGCGGACACCGGGGAGCTGTTTTTT
TRBJ2-3 TRBV5-6 . . CASSFGVVNTQYF TGTGCCAGCAGCTTTGGCGTAGTGAATACGCAGTATTTT
TRBJ2-7 TRBV7-2 . once CASSLGRGGLEQYF TGTGCCAGCAGCTTAGGCAGGGGGGGACTCGAGCAGTACTTC
TRBJ2-5 TRBV2 . . CASSELETQYF TGTGCCAGCAGTGAGTTAGAGACCCAGTACTTC
TRBJ2-7 TRBV18 . . CASSPPTRLNSYEQYF TGTGCCAGCTCACCACCGACGAGGCTCAACTCCTACGAGCAGTACTTC
TRBJ2-7 TRBV5-1 TRBD2 . CASSSHSGGTSYEQYF TGCGCCAGCAGCTCCCATAGCGGGGGGACCTCCTACGAGCAGTACTTC
TRBJ2-1 TRBV5-1 . . CASSFIRGTNNEQFF TGCGCCAGCAGCTTTATCCGGGGTACAAACAATGAGCAGTTCTTC
TRBJ2-3 TRBV20-1 . once CSARFEDTQYF TGCAGTGCTAGGTTCGAAGATACGCAGTATTTT
TRBJ2-2 TRBV10-3 . . CAIRVTDDTGELFF TGTGCCATCAGGGTCACCGATGACACCGGGGAGCTGTTTTTT
TRBJ2-5 TRBV6-1 TRBD2 . CASSEALGGQYF TGTGCCAGCAGTGAAGCGCTCGGGGGGCAGTACTTC
TRBJ1-5 TRBV7-2 . . CASSSIGGNQPQHF TGTGCCAGCAGTTCCATAGGGGGCAATCAGCCCCAGCATTTT
TRBJ1-2 TRBV21-1 . . CASSKSTEYGYTF TGTGCCAGCAGCAAATCGACGGAATATGGCTACACCTTC
TRBJ1-5 TRBV19 . . CASSIRGGNQPQHF TGTGCCAGTAGTATTCGGGGAGGCAATCAGCCCCAGCATTTT
TRBJ2-7 TRBV28 TRBD2 once CASSLTSGRNEQYF TGTGCCAGCAGTTTAACTAGCGGGAGGAACGAGCAGTACTTC
TRBJ2-3 TRBV28 . . CASSPSQGAAHTQYF TGTGCCAGCAGCCCGTCCCAAGGGGCCGCGCATACGCAGTATTTT
TRBJ2-7 TRBV28 TRBD2 . CASTLSGRGYEQYF TGTGCCAGCACACTTAGCGGGAGGGGTTACGAGCAGTACTTC
TRBJ2-2 TRBV5-1 . . CASSLGFVGTGELFF TGCGCCAGCAGCCTCGGCTTCGTCGGCACCGGGGAGCTGTTTTTT
TRBJ2-1 TRBV12-1 . . CASSFRLADNEQFF TGTGCCAGCAGCTTCCGACTAGCGGACAATGAGCAGTTCTTC
TRBJ2-7 TRBV19 TRBD2 . CASSITSGSYPREQYF TGTGCCAGTAGTATAACTAGCGGGAGCTACCCTCGAGAGCAGTACTTC
TRBJ1-4 TRBV7-9 . . CASSKGTSTNEKLFF TGTGCCAGCAGCAAAGGGACTTCAACTAATGAAAAACTGTTTTTT